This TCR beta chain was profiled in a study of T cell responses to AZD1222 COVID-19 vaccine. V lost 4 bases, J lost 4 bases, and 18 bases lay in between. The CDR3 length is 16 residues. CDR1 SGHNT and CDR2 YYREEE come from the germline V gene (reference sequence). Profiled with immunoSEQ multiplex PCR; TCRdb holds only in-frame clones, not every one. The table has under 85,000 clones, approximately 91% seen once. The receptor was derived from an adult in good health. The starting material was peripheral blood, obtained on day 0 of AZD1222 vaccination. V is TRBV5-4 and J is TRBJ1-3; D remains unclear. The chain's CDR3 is CASSLDSQVAGNTIYF. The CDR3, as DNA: TGTGCCAGCAGCCTAGACTCGCAGGTGGCGGGAAACACCATATATTTT. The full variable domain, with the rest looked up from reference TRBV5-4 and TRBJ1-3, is ETGVTQSPTHLIKTRGQQVTLRCSSQSGHNTVSWYQQALGQGPQFIFQYYREEENGRGNFPPRFSGLQFPNYSSELNVNALELDDSALYLCASSLDSQVAGNTIYFGEGSWLTVV.